What follows are 32 T cell receptor beta chains derived from one specimen sequenced in a study of blood T cell repertoires in COVID-19. Produced via immunoSEQ multiplex PCR; TCRdb's table is partial and in-frame only. The data contain 200,000 or so clones, about 88% of them singletons. The sample consisted of peripheral blood. These receptors were collected from a man aged 55 to 70 with acute or convalescent COVID-19.

The chain uses TRBV2 and TRBJ2-1; D gene uncertain. V lost 4 bases to trimming and J lost 9 bases, with 10 bases between them. In germline, CDR1 is SNHLY, CDR2 FYNNEI. CDR3 length equals 12 residues. DNA for the CDR3: TGTGCCAGCAGTGTTGGGCGCCGTGAGCAGTTCTTC. This codes for CASSVGRREQFF.

The chain has TRBV12-3 or TRBV12-4 and TRBJ1-1; TRBD1 agrees at 9 bases. The CDR3 totals 11 residues. This chain's CDR3 is CVPTTGGKAFF. In nucleotides, the CDR3 is TGTGTCCCCACGACAGGGGGGAAAGCTTTCTTT.

The chain is built from TRBV10-2 and TRBJ2-2, with D possibly being TRBD1 (6 bases). The CDR3 runs to 20 residues. The germline V and J ends were trimmed by 5 bases and 1 base, with 26 bases remaining between them. Germline loops: CDR1 WSHSY, CDR2 SAAADI. CDR3 DNA sequence: TGCGCCAGCAGTTCTCCCAGGGGAGCTGATGAGCTTAAGAACACCGGGGAGCTGTTTTTT. It is translated as CASSSPRGADELKNTGELFF.

CDR3 sequence (DNA): TGTGCCAGCAGTTACGGACTGGGTAGCACGGTGCAGTTCTTC. As protein: CASSYGLGSTVQFF. This chain connects TRBV6-5 to TRBJ2-1, with a weak D call TRBD2 (5 bases). CDR1 and CDR2 from the germline V gene are MNHEY and SVGAGI. This CDR3 region has 14 residues. V was pared by 2 bases and J by 12 bases, with 17 bases between.

This chain connects TRBV5-1 to TRBJ2-1; maybe TRBD1 (6 bases). CDR3 length: 15 residues. Trimming left V 0 bases short and J 8 bases short, with 15 bases between. Looked up from germline, CDR1 is SGHRS and CDR2 is YFSETQ. CDR3 in DNA: TGCGCCAGCAGCTTGGGACAGGCGGTGGGGGATGAGCAGTTCTTC. It is translated as CASSLGQAVGDEQFF.

This sequence joins TRBV10-2 and TRBJ1-6; 8 bases map to TRBD1. Trimming cost V 5 bases and J 2 bases; bases outside gene matches: 8. The V gene's germline CDR1 is WSHSY and CDR2 SAAADI. The length of the CDR3 is 17 residues. The CDR3 loop reads CASSKPGQGPYNSPLHF. As DNA, the CDR3 is TGCGCCAGCAGTAAACCCGGACAGGGTCCCTATAATTCACCCCTCCACTTT.

This clone was picked up one time. V and J are TRBV11-2 and TRBJ2-2, with a tentative D call TRBD1 (7 bases). Germline CDR1 is SGHAT and CDR2 is FQNNGV. Trimming stripped 5 bases from V and 6 bases from J, with 10 bases between. The CDR3 has 13 amino acids. The DNA of the CDR3 is TGTGCCAGCAGCCTCAGGGGGGCCGGGGAGCTGTTTTTT. This gives the protein CASSLRGAGELFF.

V and J are TRBV5-6 and TRBJ2-5; 12 nucleotides line up with TRBD2. V shed 3 bases, J shed 2 bases, and the junction held 5 bases outside the gene matches. CDR1 SGHDT and CDR2 YYEEEE come from the germline V gene. The CDR3 is 16 residues long. The CDR3 reads CASSSFLAGGQETQYF. The CDR3 coding sequence is TGTGCCAGCAGCTCCTTTCTAGCGGGGGGGCAAGAGACCCAGTACTTC.

The chain recombines TRBV28 with TRBJ2-3; 12 bases align to TRBD2. CDR3 length: 16 residues. The J segment lost 2 bases and the V segment lost 5 bases, leaving 5 bases of the junction unmatched. Germline CDR1 MDHEN, CDR2 SYDVKM. The CDR3 sequence is CASSKTSGGNTDTQYF. CDR3 nucleotide sequence: TGTGCCAGCAGTAAGACTAGCGGGGGAAACACAGATACGCAGTATTTT.

This sequence joins TRBV11-2 and TRBJ2-3; 8 bases match TRBD2. V lost 5 bases and J lost 3; bases outside the gene matches: 7. Per germline, CDR1 SGHAT and CDR2 FQNNGV. This CDR3 contains 15 residues. The CDR3 DNA reads TGTGCCAGCAGCACAGGGACTAGTCCTACAGATACGCAGTATTTT. It yields the protein CASSTGTSPTDTQYF.

This chain joins TRBV27 and TRBJ1-2; D is unresolved. The V end was cut by 7 bases, the J end by 8 bases, with 17 bases between. Germline CDR1 is MNHEY and CDR2 is SMNVEV (reference sequence). This CDR3 comprises 13 residues. CDR3 loop: CASTVPGDGGYTF. CDR3 DNA sequence: TGTGCCAGCACCGTCCCGGGAGACGGAGGCTACACCTTC.

The genes are TRBV27 and TRBJ1-5; tentative D call: TRBD1 (5 bases). Germline assignment: CDR1 MNHEY and CDR2 SMNVEV (reference sequence). Trimming pared 2 bases from V and 7 bases from J, leaving 12 bases between. The CDR3 covers 14 residues. DNA of the CDR3: TGTGCCAGCAGTTTACAGGGAAGGGGACAGCCCCAGCATTTT. Protein product: CASSLQGRGQPQHF.

The table lists this clone with a few counts. The genes are TRBV6-6 and TRBJ1-2; possibly TRBD1 for D (6 bases). The V and J ends lost 5 bases and 7 bases respectively, with 14 bases between them. This CDR3 has 13 amino acids. Germline assignment: CDR1 MNHNY and CDR2 SVGAGI (reference sequence). CDR3 sequence (DNA): TGTGCCAGCAGTCTTACAGGGAATCCTGGCTACACCTTC. Protein product: CASSLTGNPGYTF.

This clone was picked up a small number of times. V gene TRBV2 combines with J gene TRBJ1-2, with a weak D call TRBD1 (5 bases). CDR1 and CDR2 from the germline V gene are SNHLY and FYNNEI. The CDR3 sequence is 15 residues long. V lost 7 bases, J lost 2 bases, and 17 bases lay in between. CDR3 bases: TGTGCCAGCACCACTCGGGGGGTGGGGAACTATGGCTACACCTTC. Residues: CASTTRGVGNYGYTF.

CDR3 amino acids: CASSVAPGGGEQYF. In DNA, the CDR3 is TGTGCCAGCAGCGTAGCCCCAGGGGGCGGTGAGCAGTACTTC. The J gene is TRBJ2-7, the V gene TRBV9; 8 bases fit TRBD1. The V segment lost 0 bases and the J segment 7 bases; nucleotides outside the gene matches: 6. In germline, CDR1 is SGDLS, CDR2 YYNGEE. The CDR3 is made up of 14 amino acids.

The rearrangement joins TRBV7-8 to TRBJ2-1; TRBD2 might be the D (7 bases). The CDR3 contains 16 residues. Germline CDR1 and CDR2: SGHVS and FQNEAQ. Trimming stripped 5 bases from V and 9 bases from J, with 23 bases between. The CDR3 loop reads CASSDLGGGYQGEQFF. The CDR3 nucleotides are TGTGCCAGCAGCGACTTAGGCGGGGGCTACCAAGGTGAGCAGTTCTTC. The entire variable domain, with the rest obtained from reference TRBV7-8 and TRBJ2-1, is as follows: GAGVSQSPRYKVAKRGQDVALRCDPISGHVSLFWYQQALGQGPEFLTYFQNEAQLDKSGLPSDRFFAERPEGSVSTLKIQRTQQEDSAVYLCASSDLGGGYQGEQFFGPGTRLTVL.

V gene TRBV27 combines with J gene TRBJ1-6; D is uncertain. The germline V and J ends were trimmed by 5 bases and 5 bases, with 19 bases remaining between them. Germline assignment: CDR1 MNHEY and CDR2 SMNVEV (reference sequence). CDR3 length: 17 amino acids. CDR3 amino acids: CASSTLGSRPNNSPLHF. In nucleotides, the CDR3 is TGTGCCAGCAGTACCCTCGGTTCCCGTCCTAATAATTCACCCCTCCACTTT.

The genes are TRBV11-2 and TRBJ2-7, with a tentative D call TRBD2 (6 bases). CDR1 is SGHAT and CDR2 is FQNNGV in the germline V gene. CDR3 length: 12 amino acids. Trimming pared 5 bases from V and 4 bases from J, leaving 9 bases between. Here the CDR3 reads CASSDSGYEQYF. CDR3 coding DNA: TGTGCCAGCAGCGATAGCGGATACGAGCAGTACTTC. Filled out from reference TRBV11-2 and TRBJ2-7, the complete variable domain reads EAGVAQSPRYKIIEKRQSVAFWCNPISGHATLYWYQQILGQGPKLLIQFQNNGVVDDSQLPKDRFSAERLKGVDSTLKIQPAKLEDSAVYLCASSDSGYEQYFGPGTRLTVT.

This rearrangement joins TRBV4-3 to TRBJ1-1, with D hard to call. V gave up 0 bases and J gave up 2 bases, with 10 bases separating them. Germline V gene sequence: CDR1 LGHNA, CDR2 YSLEER. The CDR3 length is 15 residues. The CDR3 region is CASSQDWAGNTEAFF. In DNA form, the CDR3 reads TGCGCCAGCAGCCAAGATTGGGCAGGAAACACTGAAGCTTTCTTT.

This chain connects TRBV5-1 to TRBJ1-1; 11 bases align to TRBD1. Germline-derived CDR1 and CDR2 are SGHRS and YFSETQ. V lost 2 bases, J lost 4 bases, and 7 bases stayed unmatched. This CDR3 has 16 amino acids. The CDR3 protein is CASSFGTGGGGTEAFF. The CDR3 nucleotides are TGCGCCAGCAGCTTTGGGACAGGGGGTGGAGGCACTGAAGCTTTCTTT.

This chain joins TRBV19 and TRBJ1-5, with 10 bases fitting TRBD1. CDR1 LNHDA and CDR2 SQIVND come from the germline V gene (reference sequence). The CDR3 has 15 residues. V lost 4 bases and J lost 5; bases outside the gene matches: 5. Here the CDR3 reads CASSTMTGGDQPQHF. The CDR3 nucleotides read TGTGCCAGTAGTACCATGACAGGGGGCGATCAGCCCCAGCATTTT.

This chain connects TRBV4-1 to TRBJ1-2; 7 bases agree with TRBD1. The CDR3 length is 17 residues. Germline V gene sequence: CDR1 MGHRA, CDR2 YSYEKL. The J segment lost 8 bases and the V segment lost 1 base, leaving 16 bases of the junction unmatched. CDR3 DNA: TGCGCCAGCAGCCAAGGAGCCATGGACAGGCGGAGGTGGGGCTACACCTTC. The encoded protein is CASSQGAMDRRRWGYTF.

The chain is built from TRBV11-2 and TRBJ2-3, with 7 bases that match TRBD2. The CDR3 is made up of 17 amino acids. V lost 2 bases to trimming and J lost 2 bases; unmatched junction nucleotides: 10. Germline V gives CDR1 SGHAT, CDR2 FQNNGV. CDR3 sequence: CASSLIGGGLHTDTQYF. The DNA for the CDR3 is TGTGCCAGCAGCTTAATAGGCGGGGGACTCCACACAGATACGCAGTATTTT. Looking up the rest from reference TRBV11-2 and TRBJ2-3 gives the full variable domain: EAGVAQSPRYKIIEKRQSVAFWCNPISGHATLYWYQQILGQGPKLLIQFQNNGVVDDSQLPKDRFSAERLKGVDSTLKIQPAKLEDSAVYLCASSLIGGGLHTDTQYFGPGTRLTVL.

The rearrangement links TRBV6-5 to TRBJ2-7, with D perhaps TRBD1 (6 bases). Germline V CDR1 and CDR2: MNHEY, SVGAGI. The V end lost 6 bases, the J end lost 0 bases, and 15 bases lay between the germline ends. This CDR3 spans 15 amino acids. The CDR3 DNA is TGTGCCAGCAGCCCGACAGGTCCCGGCTCCTACGAGCAGTACTTC. Amino acid sequence: CASSPTGPGSYEQYF.

The chain has TRBV7-2 and TRBJ2-3, with D uncertain. CDR1 SGHTA and CDR2 FQGNSA come from the germline V gene. V lost 0 bases and J 0 bases, leaving 7 bases between the germline ends. The CDR3 consists of 15 residues. The CDR3 region is CASSLAGISTDTQYF. The CDR3 DNA sequence: TGTGCCAGCAGCTTAGCGGGCATTAGCACAGATACGCAGTATTTT.

This clone appeared once. The chain combines TRBV7-2 with TRBJ2-4; 10 bases fit TRBD2. The ends lost 4 bases at V and 3 bases at J; junction bases unmatched: 6. Germline V CDR1 and CDR2: SGHTA, FQGNSA. The CDR3 runs to 16 residues. CDR3 sequence: CASSSQRGGGKNIQYF. CDR3 coding DNA: TGTGCCAGCAGCTCCCAGCGGGGGGGCGGCAAAAACATTCAGTACTTC.

The chain employs TRBV6-5 and TRBJ1-1, with 7 bases matching TRBD1. Germline CDR1 reads MNHEY; CDR2 reads SVGAGI. This CDR3 spans 12 amino acids. V lost 5 bases to trimming and J lost 8 bases; unmatched junction nucleotides: 5. The CDR3 loop reads CASSPGGREAFF. The CDR3 DNA is TGTGCCAGCAGTCCAGGGGGTCGAGAAGCTTTCTTT.

This chain joins TRBV30 and TRBJ1-2, with D perhaps TRBD1 (6 bases). The germline gives CDR1 GTSNPN, CDR2 SVGIG (reference sequence). This CDR3 is built from 16 residues. V lost 2 bases and J lost 4, with 20 bases in between. The CDR3 reads CAWSRPGQSKFYGYTF. CDR3 bases: TGTGCCTGGAGTAGGCCCGGACAGAGCAAATTCTATGGCTACACCTTC.

The chain employs TRBV9 and TRBJ1-4; no firm D call. Germline-derived CDR1 and CDR2 are SGDLS and YYNGEE. V was shortened by 0 bases and J by 8 bases, with 11 bases between the two germline ends. The CDR3 contains 14 residues. The CDR3 region has the DNA TGTGCCAGCAGCGTAGGGGTAACAGAAGAAAAACTGTTTTTT. Its protein product is CASSVGVTEEKLFF.

The rearrangement joins TRBV28 to TRBJ2-6; D is perhaps TRBD1 (6 bases). The CDR3 consists of 15 residues. The V gene lost 5 bases and the J gene lost 1 base, with 9 bases spanning the gap. Germline V gene data show CDR1 as MDHEN and CDR2 as SYDVKM. CDR3 DNA sequence: TGTGCCAGCAGTCCTACAGGGTCTGGGGCCAACGTCCTGACTTTC. Its protein is CASSPTGSGANVLTF. The full variable domain, rest sourced from reference TRBV28 and TRBJ2-6, is DVKVTQSSRYLVKRTGEKVFLECVQDMDHENMFWYRQDPGLGLRLIYFSYDVKMKEKGDIPEGYSVSREKKERFSLILESASTNQTSMYLCASSPTGSGANVLTFGAGSRLTVL.

This chain uses TRBV27 with TRBJ1-5; D gene uncertain. Germline CDR1 MNHEY, CDR2 SMNVEV (reference sequence). The CDR3 sequence is 13 residues long. V was trimmed by 5 bases and J by 0 bases, leaving 5 bases between them. CDR3 amino acids: CASSINSNQPQHF. CDR3 DNA: TGTGCCAGCAGTATCAATAGCAATCAGCCCCAGCATTTT.

This clone was observed a single time. The chain joins TRBV19 to TRBJ2-2; 8 positions match TRBD2. V was clipped by 5 bases and J by 4 bases; unmatched bases: 6. Germline V CDR1 and CDR2: LNHDA, SQIVND (reference sequence). This CDR3 has 15 amino acids. As DNA, the CDR3 is TGTGCCAGTAGTTTGGACGGGGGGGGCACCGGGGAGCTGTTTTTT. Residues: CASSLDGGGTGELFF.